Following are 8 T cell receptor beta chains from one sample sequenced in a study of cytomegalovirus exposure and HLA in healthy donors (dated by TCRdb to 2016 to 2017). Library method: the immunoSEQ multiplex PCR assay. The multiplex PCR relied on a mix of 60 forward primers for TCR Vbeta segments and 13 reverse primers for TCR Jbeta segments. What TCRdb holds here is the immuneACCESS table cut down to in-frame rearrangements. Part of the clones is not present; checked against another copy, under half of the missing clones reflect an unresolved V gene, and the others are unexplained. The sample contains some 130,000 clones, more than 70% of them found a single time. Jointly, the top ten make up under 2.5% of the sample. The specimen was PBMCs. The receptor source for this set is a man in his thirties or forties in good health and CMV-seronegative.

The chain couples TRBV12-5 to TRBJ1-5; no clear D. The CDR3 totals 11 residues. Germline CDR1 LGHNT, CDR2 FRNRAP. With 5 bases removed from V and 5 bases from J, the gap between germline ends came to 4 bases. The CDR3 reads CASGPDQPQHF. The CDR3 DNA follows: TGTGCTAGTGGTCCCGATCAGCCCCAGCATTTT.

The chain is built from TRBV5-1 and TRBJ1-5, with 11 nucleotides matching TRBD1. The CDR3 has 16 residues. In germline, CDR1 is SGHRS, CDR2 YFSETQ. V lost 0 bases, J lost 6 bases, and 5 bases stayed unmatched. The CDR3 DNA follows: TGCGCCAGCAGCTTGGACGGGACAGGGGGTGTTCAGCCCCAGCATTTT. Amino acids: CASSLDGTGGVQPQHF.

This clone was counted between two and nine times. J is TRBJ2-1 and V is TRBV4-1, with TRBD2 identical over 11 bases. This CDR3 has 18 residues. V shed 0 bases and J 3 bases; nucleotides not matched to a gene: 7. Germline lookup yields CDR1 MGHRA and CDR2 YSYEKL. The CDR3 nucleotides read TGCGCCAGCAGCCAAGATTCCGGACTAGCGGGCCGCTACAATGAGCAGTTCTTC. As protein: CASSQDSGLAGRYNEQFF.

V gene TRBV5-1 combines with J gene TRBJ1-5; 7 bases match TRBD1. Unmatched junction bases numbered 6, after V lost 0 bases and J lost 6 bases. In germline, CDR1 is SGHRS, CDR2 YFSETQ. The length of the CDR3 is 15 residues. In DNA form, the CDR3 reads TGCGCCAGCAGCTTGGACGGACAGGTGGGTCAGCCCCAGCATTTT. This translates into CASSLDGQVGQPQHF. The whole variable domain, filled in from reference TRBV5-1 and TRBJ1-5, reads KAGVTQTPRYLIKTRGQQVTLSCSPISGHRSVSWYQQTPGQGLQFLFEYFSETQRNKGNFPGRFSGRQFSNSRSEMNVSTLELGDSALYLCASSLDGQVGQPQHFGDGTRLSIL.

The chain combines TRBV12-5 with TRBJ2-7; perhaps TRBD2 as D (5 bases). Germline V gene data show CDR1 as LGHNT and CDR2 as FRNRAP. This CDR3 is 15 amino acids long. V lost 1 base to trimming and J lost 3 bases, with 13 bases between them. The DNA of the CDR3 is TGTGCTAGTGGTTTGGGCCCGTTTACTAGCTACGAGCAGTACTTC. This encodes CASGLGPFTSYEQYF.

Comment on this clone: Germline and junction disagree at one end, which may indicate a read error. This same CDR3 is encoded by further DNA sequences in the sample. The chain is built from TRBV9 and TRBJ2-1; TRBD2 agrees at 11 bases. CDR3 length: 16 residues. Looked up from germline, CDR1 is SGDLS and CDR2 is YYNGEE. In DNA, the CDR3 is TGCGCCAGCAGCGCCGTTACTAGCGGGAGATACAATGAGCAGTTCTTC. Residues: CASSAVTSGRYNEQFF.

In this sample, this clone turned up a few times. The rearrangement joins TRBV5-5 to TRBJ2-2, with D tentatively TRBD1 (6 bases). Germline CDR1 reads SGHKS; CDR2 reads YYEKEE (reference sequence). V was clipped by 1 base and J by 1 base, with 8 bases between them. The CDR3 length is 15 residues. Here the CDR3 DNA reads TGTGCCAGCAGCTTGCTACAGGGGAACACCGGGGAGCTGTTTTTT. Its translation is CASSLLQGNTGELFF.

The chain combines TRBV5-1 with TRBJ2-1; tentatively, D is TRBD1 (6 bases). V lost 4 bases, J lost 1 base, and 15 bases lay in between. Germline V lookup: CDR1 SGHRS, CDR2 YFSETQ. The CDR3 spans 16 residues. CDR3 nucleotides: TGCGCCAGCAGCAAGGACAGAGACCCTTCCTACAATGAGCAGTTCTTC. This encodes CASSKDRDPSYNEQFF.